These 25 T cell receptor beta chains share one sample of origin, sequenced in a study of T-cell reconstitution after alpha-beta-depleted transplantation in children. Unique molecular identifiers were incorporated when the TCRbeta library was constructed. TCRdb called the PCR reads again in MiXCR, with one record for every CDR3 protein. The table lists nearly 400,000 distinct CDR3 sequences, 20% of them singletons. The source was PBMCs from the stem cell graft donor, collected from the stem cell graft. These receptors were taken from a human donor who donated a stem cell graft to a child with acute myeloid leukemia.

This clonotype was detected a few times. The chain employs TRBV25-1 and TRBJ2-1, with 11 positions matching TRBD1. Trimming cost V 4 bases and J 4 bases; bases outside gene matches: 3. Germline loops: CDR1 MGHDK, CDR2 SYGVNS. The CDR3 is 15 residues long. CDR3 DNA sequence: TGTGCCAGCAGTGGGGGACAGGGGGAATACAATGAGCAGTTCTTC. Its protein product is CASSGGQGEYNEQFF.

The CDR3 is CASSLVPREDSATNEKLFF. The DNA of the CDR3 is TGTGCCAGCAGCTTAGTCCCTCGGGAGGACTCTGCAACTAATGAAAAACTGTTTTTT. The V gene is TRBV7-8, the J gene TRBJ1-4; D uncertain. Germline V gene lookup returns CDR1 SGHVS and CDR2 FQNEAQ. Trimming took 1 base from V and 0 from J, leaving 18 bases between them. The CDR3 covers 19 residues.

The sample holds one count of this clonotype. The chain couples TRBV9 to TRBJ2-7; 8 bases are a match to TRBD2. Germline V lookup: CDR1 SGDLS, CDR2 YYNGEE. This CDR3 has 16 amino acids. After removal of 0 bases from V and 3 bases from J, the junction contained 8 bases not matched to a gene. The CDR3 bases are TGTGCCAGCAGCGTAGGTTCAGCTAGCGGGTTCTACGAGCAGTACTTC. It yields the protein CASSVGSASGFYEQYF.

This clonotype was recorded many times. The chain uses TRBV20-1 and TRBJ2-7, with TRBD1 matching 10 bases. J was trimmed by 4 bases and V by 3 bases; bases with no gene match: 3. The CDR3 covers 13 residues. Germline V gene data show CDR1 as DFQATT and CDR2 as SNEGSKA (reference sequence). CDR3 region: CSASAGQGYEQYF. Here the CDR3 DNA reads TGCAGTGCTAGCGCGGGACAGGGGTACGAGCAGTACTTC.

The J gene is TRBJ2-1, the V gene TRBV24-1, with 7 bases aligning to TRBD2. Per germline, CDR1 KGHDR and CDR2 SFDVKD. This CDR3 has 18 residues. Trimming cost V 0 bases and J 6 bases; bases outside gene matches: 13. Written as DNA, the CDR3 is TGTGCCACCAGTGATTTGGGGGCTTCGGGTAGCGGGTCCAATGAGCAGTTCTTC. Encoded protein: CATSDLGASGSGSNEQFF.

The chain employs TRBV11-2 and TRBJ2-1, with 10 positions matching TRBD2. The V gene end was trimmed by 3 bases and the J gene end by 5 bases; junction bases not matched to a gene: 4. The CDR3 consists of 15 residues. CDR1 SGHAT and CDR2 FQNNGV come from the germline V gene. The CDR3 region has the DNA TGTGCCAGCAGCTTGGGGACTAGCGTCCACAATGAGCAGTTCTTC. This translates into CASSLGTSVHNEQFF.

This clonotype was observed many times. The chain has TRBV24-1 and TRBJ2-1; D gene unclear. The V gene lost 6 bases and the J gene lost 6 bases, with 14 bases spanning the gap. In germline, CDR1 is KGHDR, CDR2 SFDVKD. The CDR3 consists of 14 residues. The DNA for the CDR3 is TGTGCCACCAGTAAAAGACATCAGAGCAATGAGCAGTTCTTC. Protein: CATSKRHQSNEQFF.

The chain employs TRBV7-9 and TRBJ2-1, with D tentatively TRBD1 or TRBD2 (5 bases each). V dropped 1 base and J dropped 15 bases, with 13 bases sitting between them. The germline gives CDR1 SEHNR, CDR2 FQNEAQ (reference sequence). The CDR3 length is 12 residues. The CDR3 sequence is CASSLGQGTPFF. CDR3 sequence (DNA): TGTGCCAGCAGCTTAGGGCAAGGGACCCCGTTCTTC. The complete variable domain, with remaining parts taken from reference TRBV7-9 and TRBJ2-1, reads DTGVSQNPRHKITKRGQNVTFRCDPISEHNRLYWYRQTLGQGPEFLTYFQNEAQLEKSRLLSDRFSAERPKGSFSTLEIQRTEQGDSAMYLCASSLGQGTPFFGPGTRLTVL.

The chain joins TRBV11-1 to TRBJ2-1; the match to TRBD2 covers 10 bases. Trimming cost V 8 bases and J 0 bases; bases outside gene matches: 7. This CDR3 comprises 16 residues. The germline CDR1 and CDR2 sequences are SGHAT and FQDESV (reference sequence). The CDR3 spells CASDPSGSNSYNEQFF. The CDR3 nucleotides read TGTGCCAGCGACCCTAGCGGGAGCAACTCCTACAATGAGCAGTTCTTC.

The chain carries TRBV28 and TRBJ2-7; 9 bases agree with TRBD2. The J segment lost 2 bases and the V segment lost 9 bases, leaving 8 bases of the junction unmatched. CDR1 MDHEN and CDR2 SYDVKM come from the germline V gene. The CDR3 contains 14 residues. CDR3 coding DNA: TGTGCCAGTAGAACTAGCGGGTCAACCTACGAGCAGTACTTC. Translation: CASRTSGSTYEQYF.

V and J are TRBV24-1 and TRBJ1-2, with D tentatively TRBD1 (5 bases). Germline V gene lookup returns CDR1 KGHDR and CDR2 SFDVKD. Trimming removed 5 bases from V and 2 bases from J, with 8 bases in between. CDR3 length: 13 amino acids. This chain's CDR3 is CATSAPGNYGYTF. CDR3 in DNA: TGTGCCACCAGTGCCCCAGGGAACTATGGCTACACCTTC.

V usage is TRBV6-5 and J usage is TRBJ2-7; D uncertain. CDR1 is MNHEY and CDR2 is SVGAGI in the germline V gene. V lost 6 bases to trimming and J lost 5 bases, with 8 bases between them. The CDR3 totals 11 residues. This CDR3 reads CASSRADEQYF. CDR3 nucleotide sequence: TGTGCCAGCAGCCGCGCGGACGAGCAGTACTTC.

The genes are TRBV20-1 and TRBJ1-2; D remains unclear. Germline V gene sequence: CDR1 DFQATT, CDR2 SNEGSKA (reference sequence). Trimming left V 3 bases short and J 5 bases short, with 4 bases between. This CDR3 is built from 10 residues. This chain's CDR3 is CSARLYGYTF. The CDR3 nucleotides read TGCAGTGCTAGGTTGTATGGCTACACCTTC.

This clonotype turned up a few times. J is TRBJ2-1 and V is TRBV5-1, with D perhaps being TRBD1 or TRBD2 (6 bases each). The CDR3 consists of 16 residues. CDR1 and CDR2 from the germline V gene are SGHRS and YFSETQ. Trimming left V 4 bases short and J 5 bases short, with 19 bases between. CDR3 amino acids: CASSGGNGRGDNEQFF. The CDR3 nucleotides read TGCGCCAGCAGCGGGGGCAACGGGAGAGGTGACAATGAGCAGTTCTTC.

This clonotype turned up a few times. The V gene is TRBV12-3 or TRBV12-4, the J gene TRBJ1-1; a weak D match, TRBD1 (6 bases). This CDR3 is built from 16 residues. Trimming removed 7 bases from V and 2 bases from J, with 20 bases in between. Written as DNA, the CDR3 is TGTGCCAGCACTAGTCGGGACACCAACAGAAACACTGAAGCTTTCTTT. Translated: CASTSRDTNRNTEAFF.

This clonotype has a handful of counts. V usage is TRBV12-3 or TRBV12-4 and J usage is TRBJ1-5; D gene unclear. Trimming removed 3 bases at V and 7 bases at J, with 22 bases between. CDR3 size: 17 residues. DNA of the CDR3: TGTGCCAGCAGTTTGGCCATTGACCTGAATGTGGGGCAGCCCCAGCATTTT. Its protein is CASSLAIDLNVGQPQHF.

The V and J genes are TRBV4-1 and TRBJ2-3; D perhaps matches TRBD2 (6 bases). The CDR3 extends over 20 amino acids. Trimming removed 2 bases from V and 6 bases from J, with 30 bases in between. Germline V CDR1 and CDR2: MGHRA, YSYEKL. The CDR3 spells CASSQSGALGGGKSTDTQYF. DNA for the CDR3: TGCGCCAGCAGCCAATCTGGGGCCTTAGGTGGCGGGAAGTCGACGGATACGCAGTATTTT.

The CDR3 DNA reads TGTGCCAGCAGCCTGGATGATCCGCGGAACATTCAGTACTTC. It yields the protein CASSLDDPRNIQYF. The V gene is TRBV7-9, the J gene TRBJ2-4; no clear D. Looked up from germline, CDR1 is SEHNR and CDR2 is FQNEAQ (reference sequence). Trimming removed 5 bases from V and 7 bases from J, with 15 bases in between. This CDR3 has 14 amino acids.

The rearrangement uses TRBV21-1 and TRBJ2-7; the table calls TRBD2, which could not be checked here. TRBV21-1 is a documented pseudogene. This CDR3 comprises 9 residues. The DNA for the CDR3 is TGTGCCAGCAGCCCCCGGACTCACTTC. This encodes CASSPRTHF.

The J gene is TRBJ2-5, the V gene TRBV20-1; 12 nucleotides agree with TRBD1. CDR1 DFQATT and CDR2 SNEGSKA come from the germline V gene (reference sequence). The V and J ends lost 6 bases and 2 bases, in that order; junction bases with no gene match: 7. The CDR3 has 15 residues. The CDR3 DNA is TGCAGTGCCCGAAGGGACAGGGGGCGGCAAGAGACCCAGTACTTC. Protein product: CSARRDRGRQETQYF.

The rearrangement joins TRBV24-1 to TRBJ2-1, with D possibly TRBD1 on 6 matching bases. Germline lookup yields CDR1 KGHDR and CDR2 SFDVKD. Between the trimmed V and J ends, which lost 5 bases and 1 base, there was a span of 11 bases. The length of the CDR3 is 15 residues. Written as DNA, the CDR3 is TGTGCCACCAGTGTCGGGACACTATCCTACAATGAGCAGTTCTTC. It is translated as CATSVGTLSYNEQFF.

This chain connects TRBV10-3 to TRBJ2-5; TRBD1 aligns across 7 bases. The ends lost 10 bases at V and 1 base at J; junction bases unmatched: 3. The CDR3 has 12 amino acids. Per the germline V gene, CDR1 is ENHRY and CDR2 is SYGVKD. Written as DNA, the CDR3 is TGTGCCACCCGGGACAGCCAAGAGACCCAGTACTTC. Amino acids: CATRDSQETQYF.

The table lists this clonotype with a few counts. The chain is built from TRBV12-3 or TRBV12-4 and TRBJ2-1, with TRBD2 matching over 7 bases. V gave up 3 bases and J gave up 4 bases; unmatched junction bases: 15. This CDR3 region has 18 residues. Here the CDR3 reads CASSFKLAGVEIYNEQFF. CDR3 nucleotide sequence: TGTGCCAGCAGTTTTAAGTTAGCGGGTGTTGAGATTTACAATGAGCAGTTCTTC.

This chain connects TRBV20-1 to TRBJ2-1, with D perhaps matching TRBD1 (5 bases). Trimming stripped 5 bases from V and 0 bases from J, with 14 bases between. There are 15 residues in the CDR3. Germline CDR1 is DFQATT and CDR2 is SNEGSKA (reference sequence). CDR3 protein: CSAPTRQSSYNEQFF. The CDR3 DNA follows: TGCAGTGCTCCGACGAGACAGTCCTCCTACAATGAGCAGTTCTTC.

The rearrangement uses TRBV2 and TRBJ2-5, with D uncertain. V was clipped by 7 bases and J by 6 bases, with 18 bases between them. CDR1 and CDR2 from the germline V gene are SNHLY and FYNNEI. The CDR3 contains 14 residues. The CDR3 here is CASKAGRPPQTQYF. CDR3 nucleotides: TGTGCCAGCAAAGCCGGCCGACCTCCCCAGACCCAGTACTTC.